This T cell receptor beta chain emerged from a study of blood T cell repertoires in COVID-19. Study background: Material from acute and convalescent COVID-19 was sourced from the United States, Italy and Spain.

The CDR3 has 16 residues. V trimming: 8 bases; J trimming: 4 bases; junction bases outside the gene matches: 11. Germline assignment: CDR1 SNHLY and CDR2 FYNNEI. The method was immunoSEQ multiplex PCR; TCRdb's version includes in-frame clones alone and lacks a portion of them. The data show about 150,000 clones, approximately 80% seen once. This chain uses TRBV2 with TRBJ2-1, with 10 bases aligning to TRBD2. The sequence derives from a human donor in a cohort sampled during active COVID-19. The sequenced sample consisted of peripheral blood. The CDR3 is CASVAGGSPRYNEQFF. The CDR3 nucleotides are TGTGCCAGCGTAGCGGGAGGATCCCCCAGATACAATGAGCAGTTCTTC.